Below, 27 T cell receptor beta chains from the same sample are listed, as sequenced in a study of blood T cell repertoires in COVID-19. The repertoire was sequenced with immunoSEQ multiplex PCR; TCRdb's copy has only in-frame clones and lacks some. The table shows 200,000 to 250,000 clones, with 88% occurring only once. The sequencing sample was made of peripheral blood. The receptor set was obtained from a man younger than 30 with active or convalescent COVID-19.

The CDR3 reads CASSLELAGTGELFF. Here the CDR3 DNA reads TGTGCCAGCAGCTTAGAGCTAGCTGGCACCGGGGAGCTGTTTTTT. This chain uses TRBV7-9 with TRBJ2-2, with D perhaps matching TRBD2 (5 bases). V was trimmed by 1 base and J by 4 bases, leaving 10 bases between them. The length of the CDR3 is 15 residues. Germline V lookup: CDR1 SEHNR, CDR2 FQNEAQ (reference sequence). The full variable domain, rest sourced from reference TRBV7-9 and TRBJ2-2, is DTGVSQNPRHKITKRGQNVTFRCDPISEHNRLYWYRQTLGQGPEFLTYFQNEAQLEKSRLLSDRFSAERPKGSFSTLEIQRTEQGDSAMYLCASSLELAGTGELFFGEGSRLTVL.

With respect to this clone: The sample has other DNA sequences that encode this CDR3 too. The chain is built from TRBV10-3 and TRBJ1-2, with D possibly being TRBD1 (6 bases). Trimming pared 0 bases from V and 8 bases from J, leaving 10 bases between. The CDR3 runs 13 residues. The germline CDR1 and CDR2 sequences are ENHRY and SYGVKD. CDR3 nucleotide sequence: TGTGCCATCAGTGAGTCGACAGGTTACGGCTACACCTTC. The encoded protein is CAISESTGYGYTF.

The V call is TRBV27, the J call TRBJ1-1; a weak D match, TRBD1 (5 bases). The CDR3 extends over 13 amino acids. CDR1 and CDR2 (germline): MNHEY, SMNVEV (reference sequence). V was clipped by 6 bases and J by 10 bases, with 18 bases between them. In DNA form, the CDR3 reads TGTGCCAGCAGGTCCGGGGGAAGCTTTGCAGCTTTCTTT. Protein product: CASRSGGSFAAFF.

V is TRBV5-1 and J is TRBJ2-1; D perhaps matches TRBD1 (6 bases). The CDR3 is 13 residues long. V was clipped by 1 base and J by 6 bases, with 8 bases between them. The V gene's germline CDR1 is SGHRS and CDR2 YFSETQ. The CDR3 is CASSLLGGNEQFF. CDR3 in DNA: TGCGCCAGCAGCTTGCTAGGGGGCAATGAGCAGTTCTTC.

The chain employs TRBV4-1 and TRBJ1-1, with 7 bases identical to TRBD1. CDR3 size: 15 residues. Looked up from germline, CDR1 is MGHRA and CDR2 is YSYEKL. V gave up 2 bases and J gave up 6 bases; unmatched junction bases: 9. The CDR3 nucleotides read TGCGCCAGCAGCCAACCGCCCAGGGGGGTGGCTGAAGCTTTCTTT. Its protein is CASSQPPRGVAEAFF.

The V call is TRBV28, the J call TRBJ1-5; D might be TRBD1 (5 bases). The V and J ends lost 6 bases and 11 bases respectively, with 17 bases between them. The CDR3 is made up of 13 amino acids. Germline V CDR1 and CDR2: MDHEN, SYDVKM. The CDR3, as DNA: TGTGCCAGCAGGTCCAGACCCGACAGTGCCCAGCATTTT. Its protein is CASRSRPDSAQHF.

V is TRBV18 and J is TRBJ1-5; a possible D gene is TRBD1 (5 bases). Trimming shortened V by 2 bases and J by 4 bases, and 6 bases separated the two germline ends. Germline-derived CDR1 and CDR2 are KGHSH and LQKENI. This CDR3 has 13 residues. CDR3 protein: CASSPDSNQPQHF. The CDR3 region has the DNA TGTGCCAGCTCACCAGACAGTAATCAGCCCCAGCATTTT.

The chain has TRBV19 and TRBJ1-1; TRBD1 aligns across 7 bases. CDR1 is LNHDA, CDR2 SQIVND, per germline (reference sequence). Trimming took 6 bases from V and 3 from J; bases not matched to a gene: 4. The CDR3 is 13 residues long. Here the CDR3 DNA reads TGTGCCAGTAGCCCTGACAGGGACACTGAAGCTTTCTTT. Protein product: CASSPDRDTEAFF.

J is TRBJ1-1 and V is TRBV2; a weak D match, TRBD1 (6 bases). The ends were cut back, 7 bases at V and 6 bases at J, with 15 bases in the middle. Germline-derived CDR1 and CDR2 are SNHLY and FYNNEI. This CDR3 contains 13 residues. The CDR3 sequence: CASKGTINAEAFF. The CDR3 DNA reads TGTGCCAGCAAAGGGACAATCAACGCTGAAGCTTTCTTT.

This clone was counted only a few times. This chain joins TRBV11-2 and TRBJ2-3, with 8 bases fitting TRBD2. This CDR3 comprises 17 residues. CDR1 SGHAT and CDR2 FQNNGV come from the germline V gene. J gave up 4 bases and V 2 bases, and 11 bases lay outside the gene matches. The CDR3 protein is CASSLRWSSGTPDTQYF. The CDR3 nucleotides read TGTGCCAGCAGCTTACGGTGGAGTAGCGGGACCCCAGATACGCAGTATTTT.

As DNA, the CDR3 is TGTGCCAGCGGAAGGGGGCTGGCTCACGAAAAACTGTTTTTT. Its translation: CASGRGLAHEKLFF. V is TRBV2 and J is TRBJ1-4; 7 positions match TRBD1. Trimming removed 8 bases from V and 8 bases from J; junction bases left unmatched: 11. The CDR3 loop spans 14 amino acids. CDR1 is SNHLY and CDR2 is FYNNEI in the germline V gene.

V usage is TRBV4-2 and J usage is TRBJ2-3; D unclear. V was trimmed by 0 bases and J by 2 bases, leaving 15 bases between them. CDR3 length: 17 residues. Germline CDR1 LGHNA, CDR2 YNFKEQ. As DNA, the CDR3 is TGTGCCAGCAGCCAAGATACCTCGGCGGTCCTCACAGATACGCAGTATTTT. This gives the protein CASSQDTSAVLTDTQYF.

The rearrangement uses TRBV9 and TRBJ2-3; 7 bases are shared with TRBD1. In germline, CDR1 is SGDLS, CDR2 YYNGEE. There are 15 residues in the CDR3. Trimming cost V 1 base and J 2 bases; bases outside gene matches: 4. CDR3 DNA sequence: TGTGCCAGCAGCGTAACAGGGGACCTCACAGATACGCAGTATTTT. Residues: CASSVTGDLTDTQYF.

The rearrangement joins TRBV5-6 to TRBJ1-5; 8 nucleotides align to TRBD1. Looked up from germline, CDR1 is SGHDT and CDR2 is YYEEEE. This CDR3 spans 18 amino acids. The V and J ends lost 2 bases and 1 base, in that order; junction bases with no gene match: 11. The CDR3 here is CASSFGTGHVESNQPQHF. CDR3 sequence (DNA): TGTGCCAGCAGCTTCGGGACAGGCCATGTAGAGAGCAATCAGCCCCAGCATTTT. The variable domain in full, completed from reference TRBV5-6 and TRBJ1-5, reads DAGVTQSPTHLIKTRGQQVTLRCSPKSGHDTVSWYQQALGQGPQFIFQYYEEEERQRGNFPDRFSGHQFPNYSSELNVNALLLGDSALYLCASSFGTGHVESNQPQHFGDGTRLSIL.

The chain uses TRBV28 and TRBJ2-1, with TRBD2 matching 8 bases. This CDR3 is 16 amino acids long. V gave up 3 bases and J gave up 1 base; unmatched junction bases: 5. In germline, CDR1 is MDHEN, CDR2 SYDVKM. The CDR3 coding sequence is TGTGCCAGCAGTTTGGCGGGAGGCAGTTCCTACAATGAGCAGTTCTTC. Translation gives CASSLAGGSSYNEQFF.

V and J are TRBV27 and TRBJ2-2, with D possibly being TRBD1 (5 bases). There are 15 residues in the CDR3. Trimming pared 6 bases from V and 1 base from J, leaving 12 bases between. Germline CDR1 and CDR2: MNHEY and SMNVEV (reference sequence). In DNA form, the CDR3 reads TGTGCCAGCAGGGTCCGGCAGGGGAACACCGGGGAGCTGTTTTTT. Amino acid sequence: CASRVRQGNTGELFF.

This clone was detected only a few times. The CDR3 protein is CAISESSSGQGLRSNQPQHF. As DNA, the CDR3 is TGTGCCATCAGTGAGTCCAGTTCCGGACAGGGACTAAGGAGCAATCAGCCCCAGCATTTT. The J gene is TRBJ1-5, the V gene TRBV10-3; 8 bases fit TRBD1. This CDR3 has 20 amino acids. V gave up 0 bases and J gave up 1 base; unmatched junction bases: 14. From germline, CDR1 is ENHRY and CDR2 SYGVKD.

The rearrangement links TRBV6-4 to TRBJ1-2; D remains ambiguous. CDR1 is MRHNA, CDR2 SNTAGT, per germline. The germline V and J ends were trimmed by 9 bases and 0 bases, with 17 bases remaining between them. The CDR3 spans 15 residues. The CDR3 spells CASREASGTNYGYTF. The DNA of the CDR3 is TGTGCCAGTCGGGAGGCAAGCGGGACTAACTATGGCTACACCTTC.

This clone was counted only a few times. The chain employs TRBV6-2 or TRBV6-3 and TRBJ1-1; D might be TRBD1 (5 bases). Germline V gene lookup returns CDR1 MNHEY and CDR2 SVGEGT. The CDR3 has 15 amino acids. Between the trimmed V and J ends, which lost 2 bases and 6 bases, there was a span of 16 bases. This CDR3 is CASSYEADSDAEAFF. The CDR3 DNA sequence: TGTGCCAGCAGTTACGAGGCAGACAGTGACGCTGAAGCTTTCTTT.

The chain is built from TRBV7-8 and TRBJ1-5; 7 bases fit TRBD1. Germline values: CDR1 SGHVS, CDR2 FQNEAQ. The J segment lost 7 bases and the V segment lost 1 base, leaving 7 bases of the junction unmatched. CDR3 length equals 15 residues. This chain's CDR3 is CASSLDMRGRQPQHF. For the CDR3, the DNA is TGTGCCAGCAGCTTAGACATGAGGGGGCGGCAGCCCCAGCATTTT.

The chain links TRBV19 to TRBJ2-3, with 14 bases lining up with TRBD2. CDR3 length equals 19 residues. V gave up 4 bases and J gave up 0 bases; unmatched junction bases: 9. Looked up from germline, CDR1 is LNHDA and CDR2 is SQIVND (reference sequence). The CDR3 DNA reads TGTGCCAGTAGTAAAAGTCGACTAGCGGGAGGGCTTAGCACAGATACGCAGTATTTT. Translating gives CASSKSRLAGGLSTDTQYF.

This clone was observed a few times. V gene TRBV12-3 or TRBV12-4 combines with J gene TRBJ1-3; no firm D call. V dropped 3 bases and J dropped 8 bases, with 8 bases sitting between them. This CDR3 region has 12 residues. The CDR3 coding sequence is TGTGCCAGCAGTTTGACGAGGGACACCATATATTTT. Translation: CASSLTRDTIYF.

The sample holds one count of this clone. The genes are TRBV28 and TRBJ1-5, with a possible D match to TRBD1 (5 bases). V was trimmed by 0 bases and J by 2 bases, leaving 11 bases between them. Germline-derived CDR1 and CDR2 are MDHEN and SYDVKM. This CDR3 region has 16 residues. The CDR3 here is CASSLWEGVGNQPQHF. CDR3 nucleotide sequence: TGTGCCAGCAGTTTATGGGAAGGGGTAGGCAATCAGCCCCAGCATTTT.

The gene calls are TRBV7-9 and TRBJ2-3; the match to TRBD2 covers 8 bases. The trim removed 8 bases at V and 3 bases at J, leaving 7 bases unmatched. This CDR3 contains 14 residues. Germline V CDR1 and CDR2: SEHNR, FQNEAQ (reference sequence). The CDR3 DNA follows: TGTGCCAGCGAGTGGCGGGAGGCGACAGATACGCAGTATTTT. Its protein product is CASEWREATDTQYF.

The chain is built from TRBV9 and TRBJ1-2, with D possibly matching TRBD1 (6 bases). The CDR3 has 14 residues. Trimming removed 3 bases at V and 5 bases at J, with 14 bases between. CDR1 is SGDLS and CDR2 is YYNGEE in the germline V gene. CDR3 nucleotides: TGTGCCAGCAGCGCGCGTGGGACACAGTATGGCTACACCTTC. Translating it yields CASSARGTQYGYTF.

CDR3 coding DNA: TGTGCCAGCAGCCTCCCCCGACAGAGCTCCTACGAGCAGTACTTC. It specifies CASSLPRQSSYEQYF. The chain combines TRBV11-2 with TRBJ2-7, with D possibly matching TRBD1 (5 bases). The V gene lost 5 bases and the J gene lost 0 bases, with 14 bases spanning the gap. Germline CDR1 reads SGHAT; CDR2 reads FQNNGV. This CDR3 comprises 15 residues.

The chain recombines TRBV3-1 (or the pseudogene TRBV3-2) with TRBJ1-2; D is unclear. Trimming stripped 1 base from V and 7 bases from J, with 13 bases between. Germline CDR1 reads LGHDT; CDR2 reads YNNKEL (reference sequence). This CDR3 has 14 residues. The CDR3 spells CASSQGLRRSGYTF. The CDR3 DNA reads TGTGCCAGCAGCCAAGGACTTAGGCGGTCTGGCTACACCTTC.